Listed here are 20 T cell receptor beta chains from one sample, sequenced in a study of cytotoxic CD8 clonotypes in ibrutinib-treated CLL (dated by TCRdb to 2020 to 2022). Interpreted using the paper, the time point label stands for: approximately 2 years on ibrutinib. Libraries were made using the immunoSEQ multiplex PCR assay. TCRdb's version of the immuneACCESS table is confined to in-frame rearrangements and falls short of the full clone set. An unresolved V gene accounts for under half of the shortfall where checked; the remainder is of unknown origin. The sample yields about 56,000 clones; approximately 52% were counted once. The top ten clonotypes cover about a fifth of the sample. The input for sequencing was PBMCs, taken after 24 months of ibrutinib treatment. The receptors were gathered from a human donor with chronic lymphocytic leukemia.

This clone showed up just once. The chain links TRBV29-1 to TRBJ1-2; 7 bases are shared with TRBD1. The CDR3 runs to 11 residues. CDR1 and CDR2 (germline): SQVTM, ANQGSEA. V dropped 7 bases and J dropped 4; count of bases not matched to a gene: 3. The CDR3 DNA reads as TGCAGCGCCCGGGACAGCTATGGCTACACCTTC. Its protein product is CSARDSYGYTF.

This clone appeared a few times. This chain's CDR3 is CASSLVAPRGDTEAFF. Here the CDR3 DNA reads TGTGCCAGCAGCTTGGTGGCTCCCAGGGGGGACACTGAAGCTTTCTTT. This rearrangement joins TRBV5-8 to TRBJ1-1, with 7 bases aligning to TRBD1. CDR1 is SGHTS, CDR2 YDEGEE, per germline. J gave up 3 bases and V 0 bases, and 8 bases lay outside the gene matches. The CDR3 sequence is 16 residues long.

The chain employs TRBV11-3 and TRBJ2-5, with D unresolved. V was shortened by 1 base and J by 5 bases, with 8 bases between the two germline ends. The CDR3 covers 13 residues. Germline CDR1 is SGHNT and CDR2 is YENEEA. CDR3 region: CASSLGARETQYF. The CDR3 nucleotides are TGTGCCAGCAGCTTAGGGGCGCGGGAGACCCAGTACTTC.

The chain carries TRBV6-1 and TRBJ2-4, with unresolved D. Germline V gene sequence: CDR1 MNHNS, CDR2 SASEGT. The germline V and J ends were trimmed by 4 bases and 9 bases, with 7 bases remaining between them. The CDR3 contains 11 residues. Written as DNA, the CDR3 is TGTGCCAGCAGTGGGGGTAGCATTCAGTACTTC. Its translation is CASSGGSIQYF.

This clone was observed once. The rearrangement joins TRBV6-1 to TRBJ2-3, with D possibly TRBD1 on 5 matching bases. This CDR3 is 16 amino acids long. V gave up 2 bases and J gave up 1 base, with 13 bases separating them. CDR1 is MNHNS and CDR2 is SASEGT in the germline V gene. CDR3 nucleotide sequence: TGTGCCAGCAGTGAACAGGCCAGGGCCGGCACAGATACGCAGTATTTT. This codes for CASSEQARAGTDTQYF.

Relative to its sample, this clone is medium-sized. V and J are TRBV6-1 and TRBJ2-7; D unresolved. The CDR3 is 12 amino acids. V gave up 5 bases and J gave up 6 bases, with 11 bases separating them. CDR1 is MNHNS, CDR2 SASEGT, per germline. The CDR3 bases are TGTGCCAGCAGTCGCGGAAGTATCGAGCAGTACGTC. This translates into CASSRGSIEQYV.

The chain is built from TRBV11-2 and TRBJ2-2, with D tentatively TRBD1 or TRBD2 (5 bases each). The V end was cut by 0 bases, the J end by 0 bases, with 11 bases between. In germline, CDR1 is SGHAT, CDR2 FQNNGV. This CDR3 is built from 17 residues. The CDR3 is CASSLENTGPNTGELFF. In DNA form, the CDR3 reads TGTGCCAGCAGCTTAGAAAACACGGGACCGAACACCGGGGAGCTGTTTTTT.

The CDR3 DNA reads TGTGCCAGCAGCCCCACCTGGGGCAACACTGAAGCTTTCTTT. Translation: CASSPTWGNTEAFF. The V and J genes are TRBV7-6 and TRBJ1-1; possibly TRBD1 for D (5 bases). CDR3 length: 14 residues. CDR1 is SGHVS, CDR2 FNYEAQ, per germline. Deletions cut 5 bases from V and 2 bases from J, with 12 bases between.

The chain joins TRBV2 to TRBJ2-1, with D perhaps matching TRBD1 or TRBD2 (6 bases each). Per the germline V gene, CDR1 is SNHLY and CDR2 is FYNNEI. CDR3 size: 18 residues. V was pared by 4 bases and J by 8 bases, with 27 bases between. The DNA of the CDR3 is TGTGCCAGCAGTGCCCCTACGACTTGGGGACATGGGGAGGATGAGCAGTTCTTC. Protein: CASSAPTTWGHGEDEQFF.

The chain couples TRBV6-5 to TRBJ1-1; unclear D gene. Germline CDR1 and CDR2: MNHEY and SVGAGI. V was shortened by 4 bases and J by 1 base, with 13 bases between the two germline ends. There are 15 residues in the CDR3. Written as DNA, the CDR3 is TGTGCCAGCAGTTCTCCCGGGCGAGGGAACACTGAAGCTTTCTTT. This codes for CASSSPGRGNTEAFF.

At least ten counts were recorded for this clone. J is TRBJ2-4 and V is TRBV11-3, with 10 bases identical to TRBD2. Losses at the gene ends were 6 bases for V and 5 bases for J; bases not matched to a gene: 4. This CDR3 is 14 amino acids long. Germline V gene data show CDR1 as SGHNT and CDR2 as YENEEA. The CDR3 protein is CASSSGGPENIQYF. The CDR3 region has the DNA TGTGCCAGCAGTAGCGGGGGGCCCGAAAACATTCAGTACTTC.

The chain joins TRBV15 to TRBJ2-2, with 10 bases identical to TRBD2. The germline CDR1 and CDR2 sequences are LNHNV and YYDKDF (reference sequence). V shed 5 bases, J shed 4 bases, and the junction held 7 bases outside the gene matches. The CDR3 is 16 residues long. CDR3 in amino acids: CATSSGLAVFTGELFF. CDR3 in DNA: TGTGCCACCAGCTCCGGACTAGCGGTCTTCACCGGGGAGCTGTTTTTT.

The sample holds a few counts of this clone. The chain is built from TRBV23-1 and TRBJ1-2, with D tentatively TRBD1 (5 bases). Being an ORF, TRBV23-1 has a function that is uncertain. Trimming stripped 3 bases from V and 7 bases from J, with 18 bases between. CDR3 length: 15 residues. CDR3 sequence (DNA): TGCGCCAGCAGTCAGGGCGGCGGGGGTTCGGTTGGCTACACCTTC. Its protein is CASSQGGGGSVGYTF.

This rearrangement joins TRBV12-5 to TRBJ2-1; the match to TRBD1 covers 9 bases. The CDR3 consists of 14 residues. In germline, CDR1 is LGHNT, CDR2 FRNRAP. V lost 5 bases, J lost 4 bases, and 3 bases stayed unmatched. CDR3 sequence (DNA): TGTGCTAGTGGTACCGGACAGGGGTACAATGAGCAGTTCTTC. It specifies CASGTGQGYNEQFF.

The gene calls are TRBV28 and TRBJ1-1; D unresolved. Germline V lookup: CDR1 MDHEN, CDR2 SYDVKM. The V end lost 3 bases, the J end lost 3 bases, and 20 bases lay between the germline ends. The CDR3 spans 17 residues. The CDR3 DNA reads as TGTGCCAGCAGTTTGTTAATCACAGCGGATTGGGACACTGAAGCTTTCTTT. This encodes CASSLLITADWDTEAFF.

In its sample, this clone was seen a few times. V gene TRBV27 combines with J gene TRBJ2-7; D perhaps matches TRBD1 (6 bases). The germline V gene has CDR1 MNHEY and CDR2 SMNVEV (reference sequence). Deletions cut 7 bases from V and 3 bases from J, with 13 bases between. This CDR3 comprises 13 residues. CDR3 nucleotide sequence: TGTGCCAGCAAAGGGGGTGGACTCTACGAGCAGTACTTC. It yields the protein CASKGGGLYEQYF.

This chain joins TRBV29-1 and TRBJ2-3; tentatively, D is TRBD1 or TRBD2 (5 bases each). V was trimmed by 6 bases and J by 7 bases, leaving 14 bases between them. This CDR3 has 12 amino acids. The germline CDR1 and CDR2 sequences are SQVTM and ANQGSEA. The CDR3 DNA reads TGCAGCGTCGGGGCCGGGCCCCATACGCAGTATTTT. This codes for CSVGAGPHTQYF.

This clone was seen just once. J is TRBJ2-1 and V is TRBV6-6, with D maybe TRBD2 (6 bases). Germline CDR1 MNHNY, CDR2 SVGAGI (reference sequence). Trimming took 2 bases from V and 8 from J, leaving 16 bases between them. This CDR3 spans 15 amino acids. CDR3 sequence reads: CASSYRDWGSHEQFF. The DNA for the CDR3 is TGTGCCAGCAGTTACCGGGACTGGGGGTCCCATGAGCAGTTCTTC.

CDR3 DNA sequence: TGCGCCAGCAGCTTGGCTAGGTCTAGTGCTGAGACCCAGTACTTC. It yields the protein CASSLARSSAETQYF. The chain uses TRBV5-1 and TRBJ2-5; D gene ambiguous. The CDR3 spans 15 residues. Between the trimmed V and J ends, which lost 0 bases and 5 bases, there was a span of 14 bases. Germline values: CDR1 SGHRS, CDR2 YFSETQ.

This clone has more than one count but fewer than ten. The genes are TRBV19 and TRBJ2-5; 7 bases match TRBD1. The germline V gene encodes CDR1 LNHDA and CDR2 SQIVND (reference sequence). J was trimmed by 4 bases and V by 7 bases; bases with no gene match: 12. The CDR3 contains 15 residues. The CDR3 DNA sequence: TGTGCCAGTACCCCGACAGGGAGCTGGGTAGAGACCCAGTACTTC. It encodes CASTPTGSWVETQYF.